These 6 T cell receptor beta chains were sequenced from one sample in a study of T cell repertoires in cytomegalovirus infection. TCRdb reanalysed the reads using MiXCR and keeps one entry per CDR3 protein. The sample yields 200,000 to 250,000 distinct CDR3 sequences, roughly 23% seen once. Sequenced: CD8+ T cells from PBMCs. The receptors stem from a human donor in good health (CMV status not recorded). Some clones in this sample may be carry-over from other donors' samples.

The rearrangement joins TRBV20-1 to TRBJ1-1; D is uncertain. The CDR3 sequence is 15 residues long. Per the germline V gene, CDR1 is DFQATT and CDR2 is SNEGSKA (reference sequence). Between the trimmed V and J ends, which lost 3 bases and 7 bases, there was a span of 21 bases. The CDR3 region has the DNA TGCAGTGCTAGGGATAAACGCCTTTTCGGGGATGAAGCTTTCTTT. Residues: CSARDKRLFGDEAFF.

This clonotype was counted between two and nine times. This chain joins TRBV11-2 and TRBJ1-1, with TRBD1 matching over 7 bases. The length of the CDR3 is 14 residues. Germline CDR1 reads SGHAT; CDR2 reads FQNNGV. V gave up 3 bases and J gave up 7 bases; unmatched junction bases: 8. CDR3 nucleotides: TGTGCCAGCAGCTTGACAGGGACGGGGAATGAAGCTTTCTTT. Protein: CASSLTGTGNEAFF.

This clonotype was detected ten times or more. This sequence joins TRBV2 and TRBJ2-7, with D unresolved. This CDR3 spans 14 amino acids. Germline CDR1 and CDR2: SNHLY and FYNNEI. The ends were cut back, 1 base at V and 0 bases at J, with 7 bases in the middle. The DNA of the CDR3 is TGTGCCAGCAGTGAAGACGCCAGCTCCTACGAGCAGTACTTC. The encoded protein is CASSEDASSYEQYF.

V is TRBV7-6 and J is TRBJ2-2, with a tentative D call TRBD1 (5 bases). Germline CDR1 SGHVS, CDR2 FNYEAQ. This CDR3 comprises 15 residues. Trimming took 5 bases from V and 7 from J, leaving 17 bases between them. The CDR3 loop is CASSDVTGVGGELFF. The CDR3 DNA sequence: TGTGCCAGCAGCGACGTTACAGGCGTCGGCGGGGAGCTGTTTTTT.

There are a few counts of this clonotype. The CDR3 DNA reads as TGTGCCAGCAAACAGAACACCGGGGAGCTGTTTTTT. This codes for CASKQNTGELFF. The chain recombines TRBV7-2 with TRBJ2-2; D is uncertain. V lost 7 bases to trimming and J lost 1 base, with 4 bases between them. Germline values: CDR1 SGHTA, CDR2 FQGNSA. This CDR3 contains 12 residues.

The rearrangement uses TRBV7-3 and TRBJ2-1; TRBD1 matches 7 bases. V dropped 7 bases and J dropped 6; count of bases not matched to a gene: 9. This CDR3 is 14 amino acids long. Germline V gene data show CDR1 as SGHTA and CDR2 as FQGTGA. The CDR3 protein is CASTRDSSRNEQFF. The CDR3 region has the DNA TGTGCCAGCACCAGGGACAGTTCCCGCAATGAGCAGTTCTTC.